This T cell receptor (beta chain) was recorded in a study of metastatic and nonmetastatic thyroid tumors. Methods used by the authors: The study took CDR3 differences across clinicopathological groups and made a distant-metastasis classifier for papillary thyroid cancer from them. From the PCR reads, TCRdb re-called clones with MiXCR. For this entry, the V and J calls and clone size follow TCRdb and not the study's own pipeline. The repertoire consists of around 19,000 clones, with about a sixth occurring once and the leading ten covering more than 9%. Study-level results: As reported, TCR beta diversity in blood and tumor was significantly higher in malignant thyroid tumors than in benign nodules.

This clone showed up many times. Antigen unknown. This sample includes further DNA sequences coding for the same CDR3. Prior to thyroid surgery, none of the patients had received any treatment. Sequencing was carried out using tumor tissue. The TCR sequence derives from a female donor with papillary thyroid cancer or a benign thyroid nodule (not recorded which). Some clones in this sample may be carry-over from other donors' samples.

The CDR3 loop is CASSVRGSGTEAFF. CDR3 bases: TGTGCCAGCAGTGTCAGGGGATCGGGCACTGAAGCTTTCTTT. The rearrangement joins TRBV6-1 to TRBJ1-1; maybe TRBD1 (6 bases). In germline, CDR1 is MNHNS, CDR2 SASEGT. V lost 4 bases, J lost 4 bases, and 13 bases lay in between. The CDR3 loop spans 14 amino acids.